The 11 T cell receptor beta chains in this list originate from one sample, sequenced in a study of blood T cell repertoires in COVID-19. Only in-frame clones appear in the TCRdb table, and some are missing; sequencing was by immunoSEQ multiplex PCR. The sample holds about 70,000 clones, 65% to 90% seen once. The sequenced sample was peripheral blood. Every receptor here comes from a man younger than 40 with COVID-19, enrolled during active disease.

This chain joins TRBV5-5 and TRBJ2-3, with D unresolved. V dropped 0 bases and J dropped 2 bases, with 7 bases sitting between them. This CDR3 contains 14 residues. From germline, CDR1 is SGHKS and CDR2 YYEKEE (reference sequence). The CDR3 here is CASSLDYFTDTQYF. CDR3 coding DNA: TGTGCCAGCAGCTTGGACTACTTCACAGATACGCAGTATTTT.

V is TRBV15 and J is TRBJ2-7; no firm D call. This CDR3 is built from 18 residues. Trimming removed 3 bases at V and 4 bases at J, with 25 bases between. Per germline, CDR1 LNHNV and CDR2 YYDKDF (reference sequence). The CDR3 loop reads CATSRLPEVLTVPYEQYF. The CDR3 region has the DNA TGTGCCACCAGCAGGCTACCAGAGGTTCTCACGGTACCATACGAGCAGTACTTC.

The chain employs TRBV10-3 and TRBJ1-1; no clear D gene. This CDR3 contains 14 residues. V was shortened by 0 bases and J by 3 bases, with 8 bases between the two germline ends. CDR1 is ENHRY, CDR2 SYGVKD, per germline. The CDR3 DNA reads TGTGCCATCAGTGAGTCAATGGGAGACACTGAAGCTTTCTTT. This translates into CAISESMGDTEAFF.

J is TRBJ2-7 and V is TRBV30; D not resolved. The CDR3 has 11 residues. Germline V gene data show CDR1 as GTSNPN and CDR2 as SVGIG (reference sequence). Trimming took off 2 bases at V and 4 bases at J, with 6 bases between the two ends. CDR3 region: CAWSRSYEQYF. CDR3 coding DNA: TGTGCCTGGAGTCGGTCTTACGAGCAGTACTTC.

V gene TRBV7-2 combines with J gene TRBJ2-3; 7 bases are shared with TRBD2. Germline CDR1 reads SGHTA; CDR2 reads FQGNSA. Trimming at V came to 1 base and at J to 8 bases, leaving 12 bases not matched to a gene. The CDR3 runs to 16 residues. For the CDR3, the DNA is TGTGCCAGCAGCTTAGGCGGCGGGAGCCCGCAGGGTACGCAGTATTTT. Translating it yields CASSLGGGSPQGTQYF.

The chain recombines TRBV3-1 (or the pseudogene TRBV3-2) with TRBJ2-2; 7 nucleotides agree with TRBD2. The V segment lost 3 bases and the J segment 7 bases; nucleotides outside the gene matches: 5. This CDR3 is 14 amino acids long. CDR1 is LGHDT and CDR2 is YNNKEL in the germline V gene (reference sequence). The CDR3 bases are TGTGCCAGCAGCCAGATGGGGGGGATCGGGGAGCTGTTTTTT. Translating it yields CASSQMGGIGELFF.

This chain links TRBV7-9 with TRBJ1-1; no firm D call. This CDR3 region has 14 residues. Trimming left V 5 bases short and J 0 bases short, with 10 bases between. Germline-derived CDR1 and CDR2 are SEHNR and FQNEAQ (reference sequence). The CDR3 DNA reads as TGTGCCAGCAGCCCTAATATCATGAACACTGAAGCTTTCTTT. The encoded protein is CASSPNIMNTEAFF. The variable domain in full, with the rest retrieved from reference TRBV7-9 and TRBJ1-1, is DTGVSQNPRHKITKRGQNVTFRCDPISEHNRLYWYRQTLGQGPEFLTYFQNEAQLEKSRLLSDRFSAERPKGSFSTLEIQRTEQGDSAMYLCASSPNIMNTEAFFGQGTRLTVV.

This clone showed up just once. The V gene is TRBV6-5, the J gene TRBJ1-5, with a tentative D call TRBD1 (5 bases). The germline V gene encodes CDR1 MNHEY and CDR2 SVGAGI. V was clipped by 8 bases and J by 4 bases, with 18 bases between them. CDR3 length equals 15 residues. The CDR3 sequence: CASWWGGLGNQPQHF. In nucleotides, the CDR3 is TGTGCCAGCTGGTGGGGGGGTTTGGGGAATCAGCCCCAGCATTTT.

The CDR3 DNA follows: TGTGCCAGCAGTTACGGGACAGATCACAATGGCTACACCTTC. It specifies CASSYGTDHNGYTF. The V and J genes are TRBV6-6 and TRBJ1-2; 7 bases agree with TRBD1. The CDR3 runs to 14 residues. Germline CDR1 reads MNHNY; CDR2 reads SVGAGI (reference sequence). V shed 2 bases and J 6 bases; nucleotides not matched to a gene: 6.

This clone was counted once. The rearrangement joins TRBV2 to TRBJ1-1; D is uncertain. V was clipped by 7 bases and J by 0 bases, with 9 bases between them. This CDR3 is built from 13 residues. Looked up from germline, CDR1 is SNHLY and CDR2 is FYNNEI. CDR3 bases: TGTGCCAGCAACGGACTCCTGAACACTGAAGCTTTCTTT. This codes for CASNGLLNTEAFF.

For the CDR3, the DNA is TGTGCCAGCAGCAGGGGTGGAAACACCATATATTTT. Amino acids: CASSRGGNTIYF. The rearrangement uses TRBV12-3 or TRBV12-4 and TRBJ1-3, with D possibly being TRBD1 (6 bases). V shed 6 bases and J shed 3 bases, with 6 bases lying between them. The CDR3 has 12 residues.